This T cell receptor (beta chain) was found in a study of siplizumab effects on memory and regulatory T cells. Study summary: Mixed lymphocyte reactions came in pairs, receiving siplizumab at about 1 ug/mL or receiving no drug.

Method: immunoSEQ multiplex PCR; TCRdb's copy keeps in-frame clones and lacks some. Of 11,000 to 15,000 clones listed, about 46% were seen once; the top ten hold roughly 9.5%. By its share, this clone is medium-sized. Its matching antigen is unknown. Coculturing of the mixed lymphocyte reaction cells was performed at 37°C for approximately 6 days. Researchers tagged responder PBMCs with CFSE and stimulator PBMCs with Violet Dye before mixing them 1:1. Findings and caveats of the study: Naive T cells looked more diverse than memory cells, and they looked like major contributors to the alloresponse. The alloreactive clones that mapped to unstimulated subsets made up only a minor fraction.

The sequenced sample consisted of CFSE-low (dividing) CD4+ T cells sorted from an allogeneic mixed lymphocyte reaction. The receptor's source is a human donor in good health; the cells came from an allogeneic mixed lymphocyte reaction.

CDR3 sequence reads: CASSLAAAPGNTIYF. The CDR3 DNA reads as TGCGCCAGCAGCTTGGCTGCAGCGCCAGGAAACACCATATATTTT. The chain employs TRBV5-1 and TRBJ1-3; D is unresolved. Trimming removed 0 bases from V and 4 bases from J, with 11 bases in between. The CDR3 is made up of 15 amino acids. CDR1 is SGHRS, CDR2 YFSETQ, per germline.